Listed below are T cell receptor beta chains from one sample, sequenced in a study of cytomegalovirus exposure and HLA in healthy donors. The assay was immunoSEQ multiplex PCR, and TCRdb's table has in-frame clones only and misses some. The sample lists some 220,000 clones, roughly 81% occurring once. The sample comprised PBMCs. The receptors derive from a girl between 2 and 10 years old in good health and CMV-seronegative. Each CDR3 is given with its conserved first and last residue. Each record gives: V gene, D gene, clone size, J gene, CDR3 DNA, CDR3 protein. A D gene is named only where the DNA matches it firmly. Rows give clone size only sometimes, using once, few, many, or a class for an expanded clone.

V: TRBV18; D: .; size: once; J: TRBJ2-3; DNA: TGTGCCAGCTCACCACAGGGGGCAGATACGCAGTATTTT; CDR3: CASSPQGADTQYF
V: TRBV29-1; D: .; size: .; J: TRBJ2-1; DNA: TGCAGCGTTGAAGCCGCCGGGACAGGGACTAGCTCCTACAATGAGCAGTTCTTC; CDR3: CSVEAAGTGTSSYNEQFF
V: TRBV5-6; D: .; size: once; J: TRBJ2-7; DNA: TGTGCCAGCAGCTTGACAGGGTCGTACGAGCAGTACTTC; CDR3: CASSLTGSYEQYF
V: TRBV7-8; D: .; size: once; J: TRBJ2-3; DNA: TGTGCCAGCAGCTCGACTAGCACAGATACGCAGTATTTT; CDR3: CASSSTSTDTQYF
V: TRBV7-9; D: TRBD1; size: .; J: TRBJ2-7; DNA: TGTGCCAGCAGCTTACCAGGACAGGGTCCCTACGAGCAGTACTTC; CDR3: CASSLPGQGPYEQYF
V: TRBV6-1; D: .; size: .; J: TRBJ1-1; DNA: TGTGCCAGCACCCTCATAATACCAGGGGCTGAAGCTTTCTTT; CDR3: CASTLIIPGAEAFF
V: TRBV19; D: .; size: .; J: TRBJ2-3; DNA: TGTGCCAGTAGTACGAACAGGGCCGACAGCACAGATACGCAGTATTTT; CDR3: CASSTNRADSTDTQYF
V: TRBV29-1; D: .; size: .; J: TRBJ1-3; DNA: TGCAGCGTTAGTGACAGCTCTGGAAACACCATATATTTT; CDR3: CSVSDSSGNTIYF
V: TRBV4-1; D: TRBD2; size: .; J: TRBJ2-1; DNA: TGCGCCAGCAGCCAAGTACTAGCGGGAGGAAACAATGAGCAGTTCTTC; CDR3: CASSQVLAGGNNEQFF
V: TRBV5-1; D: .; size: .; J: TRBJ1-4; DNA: TGCGCCAGCAGCTTAATTCGTTCTTGGGGGGGTCCCTCGTTTTTT; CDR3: CASSLIRSWGGPSFF
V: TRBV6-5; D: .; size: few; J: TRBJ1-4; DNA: TGTGCCAGCAGTTACGCGGGATTT; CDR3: CASSYAGF
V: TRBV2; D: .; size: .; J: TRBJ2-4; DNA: TGTGCCAGCAGTGAAGGAGGGCCCGGTAAAAACATTCAGTACTTC; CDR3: CASSEGGPGKNIQYF
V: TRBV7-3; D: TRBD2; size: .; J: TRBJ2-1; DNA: TGTGCCAGCAGCTTAAAGGGTGCGGGGACTAGCGGGGGAGTATACAATGAGCAGTTCTTC; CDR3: CASSLKGAGTSGGVYNEQFF
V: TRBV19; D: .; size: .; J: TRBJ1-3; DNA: TGTGCCAGTAGTCCAGGGTTCTCTGGAAACACCATATATTTT; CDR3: CASSPGFSGNTIYF
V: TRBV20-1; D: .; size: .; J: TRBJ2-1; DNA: TGCAGTGCCCGCGCGGGGTATGAGCAGTTCTTC; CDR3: CSARAGYEQFF
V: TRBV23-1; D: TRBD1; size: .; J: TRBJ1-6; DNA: TGCGCCGGTCGACAGGGAGAGGATTCACCCCTCCACTTT; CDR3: CAGRQGEDSPLHF
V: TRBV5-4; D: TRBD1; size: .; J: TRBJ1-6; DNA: TGTGCCAGCAGTCTATGGGACCGGGACAGAGATTCACCCCTCCACTTT; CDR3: CASSLWDRDRDSPLHF
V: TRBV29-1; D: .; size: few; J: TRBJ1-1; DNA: TGCAGCGTTTGGGAGATGAACACTGAAGCTTTCTTT; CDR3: CSVWEMNTEAFF
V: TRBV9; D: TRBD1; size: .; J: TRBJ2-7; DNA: TGTGCCAGCAGCGGAGCGCAATCTGACAGGGATATCTCCTACGAGCAGTACTTC; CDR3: CASSGAQSDRDISYEQYF
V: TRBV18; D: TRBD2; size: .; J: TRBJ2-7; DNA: TGTGCCAGCTCACCACGGAATTTGGGGCCCGGACTAGTCCCCTACGAGCAGTACTTC; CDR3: CASSPRNLGPGLVPYEQYF
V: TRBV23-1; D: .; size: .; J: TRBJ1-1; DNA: TGCGCCAGCAGTCAATCGGCCACAGTATTCACCGAAGCTTTCTTT; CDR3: CASSQSATVFTEAFF
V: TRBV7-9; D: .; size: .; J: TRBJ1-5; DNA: TGTGCCAGCAGCTTAGGGCAGGGGATCCAGCCCCAGCATTTT; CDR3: CASSLGQGIQPQHF
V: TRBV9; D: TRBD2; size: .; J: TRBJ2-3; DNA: TGTGCCAGCAGCGTAGGGGGGGGACTGAAAACAGATACGCAGTATTTT; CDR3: CASSVGGGLKTDTQYF
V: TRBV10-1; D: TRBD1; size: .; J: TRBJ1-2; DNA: TGCGCCAGCAGTGAACGGACAGGGTATGGCTACACCTTC; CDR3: CASSERTGYGYTF
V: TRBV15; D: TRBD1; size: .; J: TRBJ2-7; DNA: TGTGCCACCAGCAGAGGGGGGACAGCCTCCTACGAGCAGTACTTC; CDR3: CATSRGGTASYEQYF
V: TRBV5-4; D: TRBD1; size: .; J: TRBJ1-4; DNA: TGTGCCAGCAGCCGGGGACAGGGGATGGAAAAACTGTTTTTT; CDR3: CASSRGQGMEKLFF